The 30 T cell receptor beta chains presented below share a single source sample, sequenced in a study of cytomegalovirus exposure and HLA in healthy donors. TCRdb's copy holds only in-frame clones and misses some; the assay was immunoSEQ multiplex PCR. The sample comprises 55,000 to 70,000 clones, around 94% of which are singletons, and under 2.5% rests with the top ten. The sequencing sample was made of PBMCs. The receptors stem from a man aged 18 to 30 in good health and CMV-seronegative.

This clone has a single count. This chain joins TRBV27 and TRBJ2-1, with TRBD2 identical over 9 bases. This CDR3 is built from 13 residues. Germline V gene sequence: CDR1 MNHEY, CDR2 SMNVEV (reference sequence). The J segment lost 6 bases and the V segment lost 5 bases, leaving 2 bases of the junction unmatched. The CDR3 sequence is CASSPTSGNEQFF. The DNA of the CDR3 is TGTGCCAGCAGTCCGACTAGCGGCAATGAGCAGTTCTTC.

The V call is TRBV10-1, the J call TRBJ2-2, with TRBD2 as a possible D gene (6 bases). This CDR3 is built from 14 residues. V lost 0 bases and J lost 7, with 9 bases in between. CDR1 is WNHNN, CDR2 SYGVQD, per germline (reference sequence). CDR3 sequence reads: CASSESRGIGELFF. As DNA, the CDR3 is TGCGCCAGCAGTGAGTCGCGGGGAATCGGGGAGCTGTTTTTT.

The CDR3 coding sequence is TGTGCCAGCAGGGGCGGGAGTACCTACGAGCAGTACTTC. It translates to CASRGGSTYEQYF. The rearrangement joins TRBV6-1 to TRBJ2-7; the match to TRBD2 covers 7 bases. CDR3 length: 13 amino acids. Germline CDR1 reads MNHNS; CDR2 reads SASEGT. The J segment lost 2 bases and the V segment lost 6 bases, leaving 4 bases of the junction unmatched.

This chain connects TRBV7-9 to TRBJ2-5; D might be TRBD2 (5 bases). Germline CDR1 and CDR2: SEHNR and FQNEAQ (reference sequence). Trimming left V 5 bases short and J 1 base short, with 17 bases between. CDR3 length: 16 amino acids. DNA for the CDR3: TGTGCCAGCAGCACCCTAGCAGATCCGTCCCAAGAGACCCAGTACTTC. Residues: CASSTLADPSQETQYF. Variable domain in full (rest from reference TRBV7-9 and TRBJ2-5): DTGVSQNPRHKITKRGQNVTFRCDPISEHNRLYWYRQTLGQGPEFLTYFQNEAQLEKSRLLSDRFSAERPKGSFSTLEIQRTEQGDSAMYLCASSTLADPSQETQYFGPGTRLLVL.

The J gene is TRBJ2-4, the V gene TRBV2; 11 nucleotides agree with TRBD2. Germline CDR1 reads SNHLY; CDR2 reads FYNNEI. The V segment lost 8 bases and the J segment 8 bases; nucleotides outside the gene matches: 5. The CDR3 has 13 residues. This CDR3 reads CASSSGRFDIQYF. CDR3 in DNA: TGTGCCAGCTCTAGCGGGAGGTTTGACATTCAGTACTTC.

The DNA for the CDR3 is TGTGCCAGCAGTGAATGTCCCGGGACAGAGGAAGAAGCTTTCTTT. It translates to CASSECPGTEEEAFF. V and J are TRBV25-1 and TRBJ1-1, with 7 nucleotides matching TRBD1. The CDR3 covers 15 residues. The V gene's germline CDR1 is MGHDK and CDR2 SYGVNS. V lost 1 base, J lost 8 bases, and 10 bases stayed unmatched.

The chain combines TRBV2 with TRBJ1-1; D not certain. This CDR3 is 15 amino acids long. V lost 1 base and J 4 bases, leaving 13 bases between the germline ends. CDR1 and CDR2 (germline): SNHLY, FYNNEI. CDR3 amino acids: CASSEGPISSTEAFF. The CDR3 DNA sequence: TGTGCCAGCAGTGAAGGGCCCATTTCGTCCACTGAAGCTTTCTTT.

The J gene is TRBJ2-3, the V gene TRBV5-1; no firm D call. The CDR3 spans 15 residues. Trimming took off 0 bases at V and 1 base at J, with 9 bases between the two ends. Germline V CDR1 and CDR2: SGHRS, YFSETQ. For the CDR3, the DNA is TGCGCCAGCAGCTTGGGCCACACCGGCACAGATACGCAGTATTTT. Translation: CASSLGHTGTDTQYF. Supplemented by reference TRBV5-1 and TRBJ2-3, the full variable domain reads KAGVTQTPRYLIKTRGQQVTLSCSPISGHRSVSWYQQTPGQGLQFLFEYFSETQRNKGNFPGRFSGRQFSNSRSEMNVSTLELGDSALYLCASSLGHTGTDTQYFGPGTRLTVL.

The chain has TRBV19 and TRBJ1-1; the D is unclear. The V gene lost 2 bases and the J gene lost 1 base, with 5 bases spanning the gap. From germline, CDR1 is LNHDA and CDR2 SQIVND (reference sequence). The CDR3 is made up of 13 amino acids. The CDR3 region is CASSILGNTEAFF. CDR3 nucleotides: TGTGCCAGTAGTATACTCGGGAACACTGAAGCTTTCTTT.

The V gene is TRBV13, the J gene TRBJ2-4; D possibly corresponds to TRBD1 (7 bases). CDR1 is PRHDT and CDR2 is FYEKMQ in the germline V gene (reference sequence). V was pared by 5 bases and J by 6 bases, with 11 bases between. The CDR3 covers 13 residues. CDR3 DNA: TGTGCCAGCAGCGCGGGACAGTCAAACATTCAGTACTTC. It translates to CASSAGQSNIQYF.

This chain links TRBV5-1 with TRBJ1-5, with 10 bases matching TRBD1. The V gene end was trimmed by 4 bases and the J gene end by 5 bases; junction bases not matched to a gene: 3. CDR3 length: 14 residues. Germline-derived CDR1 and CDR2 are SGHRS and YFSETQ. The DNA for the CDR3 is TGCGCCAGCAGCCCGGGGACAGGGGATCAGCCCCAGCATTTT. It encodes CASSPGTGDQPQHF.

This clone was recorded once. The J gene is TRBJ2-5, the V gene TRBV30; TRBD2 is a possible D gene (6 bases). This CDR3 comprises 13 residues. Between the trimmed V and J ends, which lost 6 bases and 4 bases, there was a span of 15 bases. The V gene's germline CDR1 is GTSNPN and CDR2 SVGIG (reference sequence). CDR3 amino acids: CACKPGRRETQYF. The DNA for the CDR3 is TGTGCCTGTAAGCCGGGGAGGAGAGAGACCCAGTACTTC.

This clone came up a few times. This chain uses TRBV9 with TRBJ2-7; 7 bases fit TRBD2. CDR3 length equals 13 residues. Germline lookup yields CDR1 SGDLS and CDR2 YYNGEE. V shed 3 bases and J 6 bases; nucleotides not matched to a gene: 6. DNA for the CDR3: TGTGCCAGCAGCGAGGGCCCTAGCGGCGAGCAGTACTTC. It specifies CASSEGPSGEQYF.

The chain employs TRBV28 and TRBJ2-3; a weak D match, TRBD2 (5 bases). From germline, CDR1 is MDHEN and CDR2 SYDVKM. V dropped 5 bases and J dropped 5 bases, with 17 bases sitting between them. The CDR3 is made up of 15 amino acids. CDR3 protein: CASSHRGRMEDTQYF. The DNA for the CDR3 is TGTGCCAGCAGTCACCGGGGTCGGATGGAAGATACGCAGTATTTT.

The chain's CDR3 is CAWSVEVGTEAFF. The DNA for the CDR3 is TGTGCCTGGAGTGTAGAGGTCGGGACTGAAGCTTTCTTT. The genes are TRBV30 and TRBJ1-1; D remains ambiguous. The CDR3 is 13 amino acids. Germline lookup yields CDR1 GTSNPN and CDR2 SVGIG (reference sequence). V shed 0 bases and J shed 5 bases, with 10 bases lying between them.

This chain joins TRBV9 and TRBJ1-1; D is unresolved. Germline lookup yields CDR1 SGDLS and CDR2 YYNGEE. The CDR3 totals 15 residues. Deletions cut 0 bases from V and 0 bases from J, with 9 bases between. The CDR3 protein is CASSVVGDMNTEAFF. The DNA of the CDR3 is TGTGCCAGCAGCGTAGTTGGAGATATGAACACTGAAGCTTTCTTT.

The rearrangement joins TRBV7-8 to TRBJ2-1; tentative D call: TRBD2 (7 bases). The V gene's germline CDR1 is SGHVS and CDR2 FQNEAQ. The CDR3 sequence is 14 residues long. Trimming stripped 3 bases from V and 5 bases from J, with 11 bases between. This CDR3 reads CASSFGGPDNEQFF. DNA of the CDR3: TGTGCCAGCAGCTTCGGGGGGCCAGACAATGAGCAGTTCTTC.

CDR3 in amino acids: CASSFYGTARSQPQHF. The CDR3 region has the DNA TGTGCCAGCAGCTTTTACGGGACAGCGCGAAGTCAGCCCCAGCATTTT. The V and J genes are TRBV5-6 and TRBJ1-5, with 7 bases fitting TRBD1. Germline lookup yields CDR1 SGHDT and CDR2 YYEEEE. V shed 2 bases, J shed 6 bases, and the junction held 11 bases outside the gene matches. This CDR3 region has 16 residues.

This clone was recorded only once. The chain joins TRBV6-5 to TRBJ2-7; a possible D gene is TRBD1 (6 bases). CDR1 and CDR2 from the germline V gene are MNHEY and SVGAGI. Trimming pared 0 bases from V and 3 bases from J, leaving 9 bases between. CDR3 length: 14 residues. The CDR3 here is CASSYSGQNYEQYF. Here the CDR3 DNA reads TGTGCCAGCAGTTACTCTGGACAGAACTACGAGCAGTACTTC.

The gene calls are TRBV6-6 and TRBJ2-7; D is possibly TRBD1 (6 bases). The germline CDR1 and CDR2 sequences are MNHNY and SVGAGI (reference sequence). The CDR3 runs to 12 residues. V lost 6 bases and J lost 6, with 12 bases in between. CDR3 protein: CASSSPGAEQYF. The CDR3 DNA reads as TGTGCCAGCAGCTCACCAGGGGCCGAGCAGTACTTC.

The chain uses TRBV28 and TRBJ2-1, with D maybe TRBD2 (7 bases). V was clipped by 4 bases and J by 8 bases, with 12 bases between them. This CDR3 is 13 amino acids long. Per the germline V gene, CDR1 is MDHEN and CDR2 is SYDVKM. The CDR3 DNA reads TGTGCCAGCAGTTCAGGGGAGGGTTATGAGCAGTTCTTC. This gives the protein CASSSGEGYEQFF.

The chain joins TRBV20-1 to TRBJ2-5; D unclear. Germline V gene data show CDR1 as DFQATT and CDR2 as SNEGSKA (reference sequence). Trimming cost V 3 bases and J 1 base, with 3 bases left between them. CDR3 size: 11 residues. The CDR3 sequence is CSASSQETQYF. CDR3 DNA sequence: TGCAGTGCTAGCAGCCAAGAGACCCAGTACTTC.

The chain joins TRBV2 to TRBJ2-7, with TRBD2 identical over 11 bases. Germline CDR1 is SNHLY and CDR2 is FYNNEI. This CDR3 comprises 15 residues. J lost 2 bases, V lost 7 bases, and 7 bases had no gene match. The CDR3 nucleotides read TGTGCCAGCATGAAGGGGACTAGCGGAACCTACGAGCAGTACTTC. It encodes CASMKGTSGTYEQYF.

This clone was counted once. The J gene is TRBJ2-3, the V gene TRBV28; the D gene is possibly TRBD2 (7 bases). Trimming shortened V by 7 bases and J by 3 bases, and 20 bases separated the two germline ends. Per germline, CDR1 MDHEN and CDR2 SYDVKM. The CDR3 totals 16 residues. CDR3: CASNAPGKGGTDTQYF. CDR3 sequence (DNA): TGTGCCAGCAACGCTCCGGGGAAGGGGGGGACAGATACGCAGTATTTT.

CDR3 loop: CASRETENSNQPQHF. The CDR3 DNA is TGTGCCAGTAGGGAGACAGAAAATAGCAATCAGCCCCAGCATTTT. The chain couples TRBV19 to TRBJ1-5, with D tentatively TRBD1 (5 bases). The CDR3 contains 15 residues. V dropped 6 bases and J dropped 0 bases, with 12 bases sitting between them. Germline CDR1 and CDR2: LNHDA and SQIVND (reference sequence).

This clone appeared a single time. This chain uses TRBV27 with TRBJ1-1, with TRBD1 matching over 7 bases. The CDR3 loop spans 14 amino acids. The germline CDR1 and CDR2 sequences are MNHEY and SMNVEV (reference sequence). J gave up 0 bases and V 6 bases, and 4 bases lay outside the gene matches. CDR3 nucleotides: TGTGCCAGCAGACCCGGGACAGTGAACACTGAAGCTTTCTTT. This gives the protein CASRPGTVNTEAFF.

V gene TRBV9 combines with J gene TRBJ2-5, with 10 bases identical to TRBD2. The junction had 8 bases not matched to a gene; V was cut back by 4 bases and J by 5 bases. Germline-derived CDR1 and CDR2 are SGDLS and YYNGEE. This CDR3 has 15 amino acids. CDR3 amino acids: CASSPGGSGRETQYF. The CDR3 DNA follows: TGTGCCAGCAGCCCGGGGGGTAGCGGGAGGGAGACCCAGTACTTC.

The V and J genes are TRBV18 and TRBJ1-4, with a tentative D call TRBD1 (6 bases). Trimming removed 5 bases from V and 8 bases from J, with 18 bases in between. The CDR3 length is 15 residues. In germline, CDR1 is KGHSH, CDR2 LQKENI. CDR3 sequence reads: CASSNFQGRDEKLFF. CDR3 sequence (DNA): TGTGCCAGCTCAAACTTTCAGGGGAGAGACGAAAAACTGTTTTTT.

The rearrangement links TRBV19 to TRBJ1-4; D is uncertain. CDR1 is LNHDA, CDR2 SQIVND, per germline (reference sequence). V shed 0 bases and J shed 0 bases, with 5 bases lying between them. There are 15 residues in the CDR3. This CDR3 reads CASSIEGATNEKLFF. Here the CDR3 DNA reads TGTGCCAGTAGTATAGAGGGAGCAACTAATGAAAAACTGTTTTTT. Full variable domain (remainder filled in from reference TRBV19 and TRBJ1-4): DGGITQSPKYLFRKEGQNVTLSCEQNLNHDAMYWYRQDPGQGLRLIYYSQIVNDFQKGDIAEGYSVSREKKESFPLTVTSAQKNPTAFYLCASSIEGATNEKLFFGSGTQLSVL.

The rearrangement links TRBV2 to TRBJ2-7, with 10 bases lining up with TRBD2. Trimming at V came to 0 bases and at J to 6 bases, leaving 8 bases not matched to a gene. Per germline, CDR1 SNHLY and CDR2 FYNNEI. The CDR3 loop spans 16 amino acids. CDR3 residues: CASSEAPAGGQGEQYF. The CDR3 DNA reads as TGTGCCAGCAGTGAAGCGCCAGCGGGAGGGCAGGGCGAGCAGTACTTC. The full variable domain, completed using reference TRBV2 and TRBJ2-7, is EPEVTQTPSHQVTQMGQEVILRCVPISNHLYFYWYRQILGQKVEFLVSFYNNEISEKSEIFDDQFSVERPDGSNFTLKIRSTKLEDSAMYFCASSEAPAGGQGEQYFGPGTRLTVT.